A selection of T cell receptor beta chains follows, all from one sample in a study of blood T cell repertoires in COVID-19. Clones were read by immunoSEQ multiplex PCR, and TCRdb kept only the in-frame ones, dropping some. The sample lists over 120,000 clones, about four fifths seen once, with approximately 3.5% in the top ten. The source material was peripheral blood. The receptor source for this set is a man aged 65 to 85 who had recovered from COVID-19. Each CDR3 is given with its conserved first and last residue. Each record gives: V gene, J gene, clone size, D gene, CDR3 length, CDR3 DNA, CDR3 protein. The D gene is left open where the match is weak. Some rows have no size entry. The others give once, few or many, or a class for an expanded clone.

TRBV7-6	TRBJ2-1	NA	TRBD2	15	TGTGCCAGCAGCTTAGGTAGCGGGAGCAGCAATGAGCAGTTCTTC	CASSLGSGSSNEQFF
TRBV10-3	TRBJ2-4	NA	TRBD1	15	TGTGCCTCCTCGGACAGGGGGCTAGCCAAAAACATTCAGTACTTC	CASSDRGLAKNIQYF
TRBV6-4	TRBJ2-7	NA	TRBD1	14	TGTGCCAGCAGTGTGGAACAGGGGAACTACGAGCAGTACTTC	CASSVEQGNYEQYF
TRBV12-3/TRBV12-4	TRBJ2-2	NA	NA	13	TGTGCCAGCAGTGACAGGGAGGCCGGGGAGCTGTTTTTT	CASSDREAGELFF
TRBV9	TRBJ1-3	few	TRBD1	18	TGTGCCAGCAGCGTAGATCCCCCCCGAGGACAGGGGGTAAACACCATATATTTT	CASSVDPPRGQGVNTIYF
TRBV19	TRBJ1-4	NA	NA	13	TGTGCCAGTAGTATATCAGGGGATGAAAAACTGTTTTTT	CASSISGDEKLFF
TRBV27	TRBJ2-3	few	NA	12	TGTGCCAGCATGGACAAAACAGATACGCAGTATTTT	CASMDKTDTQYF
TRBV12-5	TRBJ2-7	NA	TRBD1	17	TGTGCTAGTGGTTTGGGGACTGGGACAGCCAATACCTACGAGCAGTACTTC	CASGLGTGTANTYEQYF
TRBV27	TRBJ2-1	NA	TRBD2	16	TGTGCCAGCAGCTCTCGACTAGCTAGCTCCTACAATGAGCAGTTCTTC	CASSSRLASSYNEQFF
TRBV7-9	TRBJ1-4	NA	TRBD1	14	TGTGCCAGCAGCCTGGAGGGGGCGGGTGAAAAACTGTTTTTT	CASSLEGAGEKLFF
TRBV7-9	TRBJ2-2	NA	TRBD1	17	TGTGCCAGCAGCTTACGCCGGGACAGTTTTTTTCCCGGGGAGCTGTTTTTT	CASSLRRDSFFPGELFF
TRBV2	TRBJ1-2	NA	NA	14	TGTGCCAGCATCCGACAACTTTTAGAATATGGCTACACCTTC	CASIRQLLEYGYTF
TRBV3-1/TRBV3-2	TRBJ1-2	NA	TRBD1	14	TGTGCCAGCAGCCCTGGACAGGGGCACTATGGCTACACCTTC	CASSPGQGHYGYTF
TRBV7-9	TRBJ1-2	NA	NA	14	TGTGCCAGCACCTCATCGGGTAATAACTATGGCTACACCTTC	CASTSSGNNYGYTF
TRBV19	TRBJ2-7	NA	TRBD1	13	TGTGCCAGTAGTATCGACAGGGGCTACGAGCAGTACTTC	CASSIDRGYEQYF
TRBV10-2	TRBJ2-7	NA	TRBD2	14	TGCGCCAGCAGTGGACTAGCGGGAGGCTACGAGCAGTACTTC	CASSGLAGGYEQYF
TRBV5-4	TRBJ1-2	few	NA	15	TGTGCCAGCAGCTTGATAGGAGGGTGGGACTATGGCTACACCTTC	CASSLIGGWDYGYTF
TRBV20-1	TRBJ2-6	NA	NA	14	TGCAGTGCTAGTCGGGGGTCTGGGGCCAACGTCCTGACTTTC	CSASRGSGANVLTF
TRBV30	TRBJ2-7	few	NA	14	TGTGCCTGGAGTGACGTGCCTAGCTCCTACGAGCAGTACTTC	CAWSDVPSSYEQYF
TRBV5-4	TRBJ2-1	NA	NA	14	TGTGCCAGCAGCTCCCCGACTAGTTACAATGAGCAGTTCTTC	CASSSPTSYNEQFF
TRBV3-1/TRBV3-2	TRBJ1-1	NA	NA	14	TGTGCCAGCAGCCACCAGATAGGGGACACTGAAGCTTTCTTT	CASSHQIGDTEAFF
TRBV5-4	TRBJ2-2	NA	TRBD2	14	TGTGCCAGCAGCTCACTAGCGGGAGCCGGGGAGCTGTTTTTT	CASSSLAGAGELFF
TRBV7-7	TRBJ2-3	NA	TRBD1	14	TGTGCCAGCAGCTTAGAAGGGGGCGCAGATACGCAGTATTTT	CASSLEGGADTQYF
TRBV27	TRBJ2-3	NA	NA	15	TGTGCCAGCAGTTTAAAATCCTATCTCACAGATACGCAGTATTTT	CASSLKSYLTDTQYF
TRBV7-9	TRBJ2-5	NA	TRBD2	16	TGTGCCAGCAGCTTAGGGCGGGGGGTTTCACAAGAGACCCAGTACTTC	CASSLGRGVSQETQYF
TRBV27	TRBJ2-6	NA	TRBD2	19	TGTGCCAGCAGTTCGCTAGGGGAGGGGAAAGTAGCTGGGGCCAACGTCCTGACTTTC	CASSSLGEGKVAGANVLTF
TRBV7-2	TRBJ2-6	NA	TRBD1	17	TGTGCCAGCAGCTTGCCCGGGACAGGGGCCGGGGCCAACGTCCTGACTTTC	CASSLPGTGAGANVLTF
TRBV19	TRBJ1-1	NA	NA	15	TGTGCCAGTAGCCCAGGTCCCTTTATGAACACTGAAGCTTTCTTT	CASSPGPFMNTEAFF
TRBV2	TRBJ1-1	NA	NA	16	TGTGCCAGCAGTCCGGATTGGCGGGACCTTAACACTGAAGCTTTCTTT	CASSPDWRDLNTEAFF
TRBV2	TRBJ1-1	NA	NA	13	TGTGCCACCGAGGGCCTAGGGAACACTGAAGCTTTCTTT	CATEGLGNTEAFF
TRBV4-3	TRBJ1-4	NA	TRBD1	16	TGCGCCAGCAGCCAAGATACAGGACAGGGTAATGAAAAACTGTTTTTT	CASSQDTGQGNEKLFF
TRBV2	TRBJ1-5	NA	TRBD1	14	TGTGCCAGCAGCGCGACAGGGAGCAATCAGCCCCAGCATTTT	CASSATGSNQPQHF
TRBV2	TRBJ2-5	NA	TRBD2	14	TGTGCCAGCAGAACCAACGGAGCGGGAGAGGCCCAGTACTTC	CASRTNGAGEAQYF
TRBV10-3	TRBJ1-2	NA	NA	13	TGTGCCATCAGTTCAGGGGTAGACTATGGCTACACCTTC	CAISSGVDYGYTF
TRBV5-1	TRBJ2-5	NA	TRBD2	17	TGCGCCAGCAGCTCAAGACTAGCGGGAGGATGGGAAGAGACCCAGTACTTC	CASSSRLAGGWEETQYF
TRBV19	TRBJ1-1	once	NA	19	TGTGCCAGTAGTATAGAAGTTTATAGGACAGCGTTATTGAACACTGAAGCTTTCTTT	CASSIEVYRTALLNTEAFF
TRBV7-7	TRBJ2-1	NA	TRBD2	17	TGTGCCAGCAGCTTAAAGCCCGGCCTAGCGGACTACAATGAGCAGTTCTTC	CASSLKPGLADYNEQFF
TRBV6-2/TRBV6-3	TRBJ1-1	NA	NA	14	TGTGCCAGCAGTTACTCGAATGCCGGATCTAGAGCTTTCTTT	CASSYSNAGSRAFF
TRBV7-2	TRBJ2-7	once	TRBD2	15	TGTGCCAGCAGCTCCCTACCCTCGGGAGGGCCAGGGAACAATTTC	CASSSLPSGGPGNNF
TRBV11-2	TRBJ2-5	NA	NA	11	TGTGCCAGCAGCGAGCTGACAACCCAGTACTTC	CASSELTTQYF
TRBV10-3	TRBJ2-1	NA	TRBD2	15	TGTGCCATCCGAGCGGGGGATAGCTCCTACAATGAGCAGTTCTTC	CAIRAGDSSYNEQFF
TRBV2	TRBJ2-1	NA	TRBD2	16	TGTGCCAGCAGCGGGACCCTAGCGGGGGGATACAATGAGCAGTTCTTC	CASSGTLAGGYNEQFF
TRBV6-2/TRBV6-3	TRBJ2-7	NA	NA	14	TGTGCCAGCAGTTACCGAGCCCCCCTGGACGAGCAGTACTTC	CASSYRAPLDEQYF
TRBV4-1	TRBJ2-2	NA	NA	16	TGCGCCAGCAGCCAACCTGGGGGGGCGCTTAGCGGGGAGCTGTTTTTT	CASSQPGGALSGELFF
TRBV5-1	TRBJ2-5	NA	NA	14	TGCGCCAGCAGCTTGGTGGCTTCCCAAGAGACCCAGTACTTC	CASSLVASQETQYF